This T cell receptor beta chain came from a study of ipilimumab plus nivolumab after autologous stem cell transplantation. The wider study: A median of roughly eight nivolumab and five or six ipilimumab doses were given. The myeloma group: high-risk transplant-naive, or relapse within 3 years after first autologous transplant.

Assay: immunoSEQ multiplex PCR; the TCRdb copy retains only in-frame clones and omits some. Among 9,400 or so clones listed, about two thirds were seen once. The V gene lost 0 bases and the J gene lost 9 bases, with 12 bases spanning the gap. CDR1 is KGHSH, CDR2 LQKENI, per germline. The CDR3 is made up of 14 amino acids. V gene TRBV18 combines with J gene TRBJ2-1, with D possibly being TRBD2 (6 bases). The material was PBMCs, obtained in a trial of ipilimumab plus nivolumab as post-transplant consolidation. The TCR comes from a female donor with multiple myeloma. The CDR3 sequence: CASSPPSGAGEQFF. The CDR3 nucleotides are TGTGCCAGCTCACCACCTAGCGGAGCAGGTGAGCAGTTCTTC.